This T cell receptor beta chain was found in a study of blood T cell repertoires in COVID-19. Measured with immunoSEQ multiplex PCR; TCRdb has only the in-frame clones, and not every one. The sample has about 300,000 clones; around nine tenths are singletons. The sample consisted of peripheral blood. The source of this sequence is a young woman with COVID-19, enrolled during active disease.

CDR3 sequence: CASSRGQGASLKHTGELFF. Here the CDR3 DNA reads TGTGCCAGCAGCCGGGGACAGGGGGCTTCCCTCAAACACACCGGGGAGCTGTTTTTT. The chain links TRBV7-2 to TRBJ2-2, with 12 bases matching TRBD1. The V segment lost 5 bases and the J segment 3 bases; nucleotides outside the gene matches: 13. The CDR3 totals 19 residues. CDR1 and CDR2 (germline): SGHTA, FQGNSA. Full variable domain (remainder filled in from reference TRBV7-2 and TRBJ2-2): GAGVSQSPSNKVTEKGKDVELRCDPISGHTALYWYRQSLGQGLEFLIYFQGNSAPDKSGLPSDRFSAERTGGSVSTLTIQRTQQEDSAVYLCASSRGQGASLKHTGELFFGEGSRLTVL.